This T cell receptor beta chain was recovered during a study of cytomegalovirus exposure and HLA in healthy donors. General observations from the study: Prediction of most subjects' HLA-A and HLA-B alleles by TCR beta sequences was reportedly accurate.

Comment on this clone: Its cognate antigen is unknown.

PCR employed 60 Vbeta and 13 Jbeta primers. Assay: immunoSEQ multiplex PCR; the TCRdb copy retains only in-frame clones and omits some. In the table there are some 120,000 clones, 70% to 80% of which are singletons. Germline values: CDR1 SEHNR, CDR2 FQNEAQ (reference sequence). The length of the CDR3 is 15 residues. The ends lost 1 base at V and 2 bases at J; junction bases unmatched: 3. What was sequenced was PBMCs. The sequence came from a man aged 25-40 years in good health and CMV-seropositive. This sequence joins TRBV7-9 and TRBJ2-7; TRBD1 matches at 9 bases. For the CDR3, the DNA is TGTGCCAGCAGCTTAGAGGACAGGGGAACCTACGAGCAGTACTTC. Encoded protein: CASSLEDRGTYEQYF.